The 2 T cell receptor beta chains listed next were all sequenced from one sample in a study of T cells in narcolepsy. Method: immunoSEQ multiplex PCR; TCRdb's copy keeps in-frame clones and lacks some. The sample shows 30,000 to 40,000 clones, 75% to 90% of them seen only once. Sequenced material: CD45RA- memory CD4+ T cells from PBMCs. The source is a human donor with narcolepsy.

This chain joins TRBV9 and TRBJ1-1; 7 nucleotides line up with TRBD1. The CDR3 contains 15 residues. V gave up 3 bases and J gave up 8 bases; unmatched junction bases: 13. Per the germline V gene, CDR1 is SGDLS and CDR2 is YYNGEE. CDR3 sequence reads: CASSAIGGLQLEAFF. The DNA of the CDR3 is TGTGCCAGCAGCGCAATAGGGGGCTTGCAGCTGGAAGCTTTCTTT.

The chain employs TRBV7-8 and TRBJ1-2; 9 bases agree with TRBD1. Germline values: CDR1 SGHVS, CDR2 FQNEAQ. V trimming: 4 bases; J trimming: 5 bases; junction bases outside the gene matches: 11. The CDR3 has 16 residues. The CDR3 region has the DNA TGTGCCAGCAGCTCCCGAGGACAGGGGAGGCAATATGGCTACACCTTC. It codes for CASSSRGQGRQYGYTF.